The 7 T cell receptor beta chains below come from one sample, sequenced in a study of vaccination and CD4 T cells after COVID-19. With the Oncomine TCR Beta short-read assay, DNA from cultured CD4+ T cells was sequenced. TCRdb reanalysed the PCR reads using MiXCR and keeps one entry per CDR3 protein. The data contain roughly 4,500 distinct CDR3 sequences, 29% of them singletons. For these receptors, no antigen is known. Treatment noted: 10-day PBMC culture with coronavirus spike peptide pools or control peptides (ViraFEST assay). From the unexposed donor, CD4+ T cells were collected ahead of the COVID-19 pandemic (2011-2018). The specimen was CD4+ T cells from blood, cultured in vitro. These receptor sequences come from a human donor in good health.

This chain joins TRBV6-2 or TRBV6-3 and TRBJ2-1; TRBD2 matches at 11 bases. Germline V gene lookup returns CDR1 MNHEY and CDR2 SVGEGT. With 0 bases clipped from V and 0 bases from J, the junction kept 10 bases outside the gene matches. The CDR3 has 20 amino acids. CDR3 DNA sequence: TGTGCCAGCAGTTACTCGCCCGGACTAGCGGGCCCCAGCTCCTACAATGAGCAGTTCTTC. This codes for CASSYSPGLAGPSSYNEQFF.

This clonotype turned up a few times. The chain uses TRBV7-2 and TRBJ2-7; D gene uncertain. The V and J ends lost 1 base and 1 base respectively, with 11 bases between them. The germline gives CDR1 SGHTA, CDR2 FQGNSA. This CDR3 comprises 15 residues. The CDR3 is CASSLGPGESYEQYF. The CDR3 nucleotides read TGTGCCAGCAGCTTAGGGCCAGGAGAATCCTACGAGCAGTACTTC.

This clonotype is large in the sample. The gene calls are TRBV20-1 and TRBJ2-7, with D unresolved. V dropped 6 bases and J dropped 2 bases, with 11 bases sitting between them. In germline, CDR1 is DFQATT, CDR2 SNEGSKA (reference sequence). The CDR3 covers 12 residues. CDR3 nucleotides: TGCAGTGCCCACGCACCCCCCTACGAGCAGTACTTC. Translation: CSAHAPPYEQYF.

This chain links TRBV6-2 or TRBV6-3 with TRBJ1-1, with 8 bases identical to TRBD1. The length of the CDR3 is 14 residues. The V and J ends lost 5 bases and 8 bases, in that order; junction bases with no gene match: 10. The V gene's germline CDR1 is MNHEY and CDR2 SVGEGT. CDR3 protein: CASSAAGGTAEAFF. CDR3 DNA sequence: TGTGCCAGCAGTGCCGCAGGGGGCACAGCGGAAGCTTTCTTT.

This chain links TRBV19 with TRBJ2-5; TRBD1 aligns across 9 bases. The CDR3 covers 16 residues. Germline CDR1 LNHDA, CDR2 SQIVND (reference sequence). Trimming at V came to 6 bases and at J to 4 bases, leaving 12 bases not matched to a gene. The CDR3 here is CASSSDRGVERETQYF. The CDR3 nucleotides read TGTGCCAGTAGCTCCGACAGGGGGGTCGAGAGAGAGACCCAGTACTTC.

The rearrangement links TRBV28 to TRBJ2-3, with TRBD1 identical over 8 bases. V lost 5 bases, J lost 1 base, and 2 bases stayed unmatched. The CDR3 runs to 14 residues. Looked up from germline, CDR1 is MDHEN and CDR2 is SYDVKM. CDR3 sequence: CASSIRGRTDTQYF. In nucleotides, the CDR3 is TGTGCCAGCAGTATCAGGGGGCGCACAGATACGCAGTATTTT.

This clonotype was seen a few times. This chain joins TRBV19 and TRBJ1-2, with a weak D call TRBD1 (5 bases). The ends were cut back, 7 bases at V and 3 bases at J, with 15 bases in the middle. This CDR3 spans 14 amino acids. Germline V CDR1 and CDR2: LNHDA, SQIVND (reference sequence). This CDR3 reads CASITGRGDYGYTF. The CDR3 DNA follows: TGTGCCAGTATCACGGGGAGGGGTGACTATGGCTACACCTTC.